These T cell receptor beta chains were read from a single sample in a study of T-cell memory formation after mild COVID-19. MiXCR, run by TCRdb on the 5' RACE reads, gives a single entry per CDR3 protein. The top ten clones hold 8.4% of a sample with 400,000 or so distinct CDR3 sequences, 20% of them seen once. The source material was PBMCs or a T cell subset sorted from them (not recorded which). The receptors were sampled from an adult woman who had mild COVID-19 (a few samples of this study predate the infection). Cell type and time point are not known. Each CDR3 is given with its conserved first and last residue. Each record gives: CDR3 DNA, CDR3 protein, D gene, clone size, V gene, J gene, CDR3 length. The D gene is left open where the match is weak. Only part of the rows carry a size: once, few, many, or a class if the clone is expanded.

CDR3nt: TGCGCCAGCAGCCATGGACGGAAAGAGACCCAGTACTTC
CDR3aa: CASSHGRKETQYF
d_gene: -
abundance: -
v_gene: TRBV4-3
j_gene: TRBJ2-5
len: 13

CDR3nt: TGTGCCAGCAGCTTAATCGGCGGGGCTACTCTTGAGCAGTACTTC
CDR3aa: CASSLIGGATLEQYF
d_gene: -
abundance: few
v_gene: TRBV11-2
j_gene: TRBJ2-7
len: 15

CDR3nt: TGCAGTGCGACCTTGACTAGCGGGGTAAACGAGCAGTACTTC
CDR3aa: CSATLTSGVNEQYF
d_gene: TRBD2
abundance: -
v_gene: TRBV20-1
j_gene: TRBJ2-7
len: 14

CDR3nt: TGCAGTGCTAGAGACGAATGGGCTACCTCTGGCACAGATACGCAGTATTTT
CDR3aa: CSARDEWATSGTDTQYF
d_gene: -
abundance: -
v_gene: TRBV20-1
j_gene: TRBJ2-3
len: 17

CDR3nt: TGTGCCAGCAGCAGGTCCAGGGGGACCGCAGATACGCAGTATTTT
CDR3aa: CASSRSRGTADTQYF
d_gene: TRBD1
abundance: -
v_gene: TRBV5-4
j_gene: TRBJ2-3
len: 15

CDR3nt: TGTGCCAGCACTCGGGCGAAGGTCGGCGGGGGGCGAGGAAACACCATATATTTT
CDR3aa: CASTRAKVGGGRGNTIYF
d_gene: -
abundance: -
v_gene: TRBV12-3/TRBV12-4
j_gene: TRBJ1-3
len: 18

CDR3nt: TGTGCCACCAGCAGAGATCCGGGGAGGTCTGGAAACACCATATATTTT
CDR3aa: CATSRDPGRSGNTIYF
d_gene: -
abundance: -
v_gene: TRBV15
j_gene: TRBJ1-3
len: 16

CDR3nt: TGCGCCAGCAGCTTGGAGTGGGGCAAAAAGGTGGCTGGAGCTTTCTTT
CDR3aa: CASSLEWGKKVAGAFF
d_gene: -
abundance: few
v_gene: TRBV5-1
j_gene: TRBJ1-1
len: 16

CDR3nt: TGTGCCAGCAGTCTAGCAGGGGGCGGTGGAGATACGCAGTATTTT
CDR3aa: CASSLAGGGGDTQYF
d_gene: TRBD1
abundance: few
v_gene: TRBV12-3/TRBV12-4
j_gene: TRBJ2-3
len: 15

CDR3nt: TGTGCCAGCAGCTCCCGGACAGGGGGCGGCTACGAGCAGTACTTC
CDR3aa: CASSSRTGGGYEQYF
d_gene: TRBD1
abundance: -
v_gene: TRBV13
j_gene: TRBJ2-7
len: 15

CDR3nt: TGTGCCAGCAGCTTATGGAGACAGGGAAAAAATGAGCAGTTCTTC
CDR3aa: CASSLWRQGKNEQFF
d_gene: TRBD1
abundance: few
v_gene: TRBV7-9
j_gene: TRBJ2-1
len: 15

CDR3nt: TGCGCCAGCAGCCATCCGACAGCGGCGGGCACAGATACGCAGTATTTT
CDR3aa: CASSHPTAAGTDTQYF
d_gene: -
abundance: -
v_gene: TRBV4-1
j_gene: TRBJ2-3
len: 16

CDR3nt: TGTGCCAGCAGCACTCGCGGGGGGCAGTCTGAAGCTTTCTTT
CDR3aa: CASSTRGGQSEAFF
d_gene: -
abundance: -
v_gene: TRBV9
j_gene: TRBJ1-1
len: 14

CDR3nt: TGTGCCAGCAGCCCTCCGAACCGACAGGGGGAAACGGGTTATGGCTACACCTTC
CDR3aa: CASSPPNRQGETGYGYTF
d_gene: TRBD1
abundance: few
v_gene: TRBV7-9
j_gene: TRBJ1-2
len: 18

CDR3nt: TGTGCCTGTGACAGGGGTACCCTTAGCACAGATACGCAGTATTTT
CDR3aa: CACDRGTLSTDTQYF
d_gene: TRBD1
abundance: -
v_gene: TRBV30
j_gene: TRBJ2-3
len: 15

CDR3nt: TGTGCCAGCAGTGGTCGGGGCAGACCCCGGGATCCCGCCGGGGAGCTGTTTTTT
CDR3aa: CASSGRGRPRDPAGELFF
d_gene: -
abundance: -
v_gene: TRBV2
j_gene: TRBJ2-2
len: 18

CDR3nt: TGTGCCATCAGTGAGTCGCCAGGGGTCGAAAACACCATATATTTT
CDR3aa: CAISESPGVENTIYF
d_gene: -
abundance: -
v_gene: TRBV10-3
j_gene: TRBJ1-3
len: 15

CDR3nt: TGTGCCAGTAGTCTATCAACGGGAGATTCACCCCTCCACTTT
CDR3aa: CASSLSTGDSPLHF
d_gene: -
abundance: -
v_gene: TRBV19
j_gene: TRBJ1-6
len: 14

CDR3nt: TGCGCCAGCAGCTTGCGTGACAGGGGTTTTGACGAGCAGTACTTC
CDR3aa: CASSLRDRGFDEQYF
d_gene: TRBD1
abundance: -
v_gene: TRBV5-1
j_gene: TRBJ2-7
len: 15

CDR3nt: TGTGCCAGCAGCTCCGCCGCTGGGTTCTATGGCTACACCTTC
CDR3aa: CASSSAAGFYGYTF
d_gene: -
abundance: -
v_gene: TRBV7-9
j_gene: TRBJ1-2
len: 14

CDR3nt: TGTGCCAGCAGCTCGACAGGGTGGGCGGATACGCAGTATTTT
CDR3aa: CASSSTGWADTQYF
d_gene: TRBD1
abundance: -
v_gene: TRBV7-6
j_gene: TRBJ2-3
len: 14

CDR3nt: TGTGCCAGCAGTTTGGGGACAGGGAACGGCTACACCTTC
CDR3aa: CASSLGTGNGYTF
d_gene: TRBD1
abundance: many
v_gene: TRBV12-3/TRBV12-4
j_gene: TRBJ1-2
len: 13

CDR3nt: TGTGCCAGCAGCCGAGTCGGGACAGGGTGGAACACTGAAGCTTTCTTT
CDR3aa: CASSRVGTGWNTEAFF
d_gene: TRBD1
abundance: -
v_gene: TRBV14
j_gene: TRBJ1-1
len: 16

CDR3nt: TGTGCCAGCAGCTTAGCCTCTGGCAGCCAATATGAAGCTTTCTTT
CDR3aa: CASSLASGSQYEAFF
d_gene: -
abundance: -
v_gene: TRBV7-2
j_gene: TRBJ1-1
len: 15

CDR3nt: TGTGCCAGCAGCCCGACAGGGTTACTAGCCAAAAACATTCAGTACTTC
CDR3aa: CASSPTGLLAKNIQYF
d_gene: TRBD1
abundance: -
v_gene: TRBV7-9
j_gene: TRBJ2-4
len: 16

CDR3nt: TGCAGCGCGAACAGGGGGCGGCGTGAGACCCAGTACTTC
CDR3aa: CSANRGRRETQYF
d_gene: TRBD1
abundance: few
v_gene: TRBV29-1
j_gene: TRBJ2-5
len: 13

CDR3nt: TGTGCCATCAGTGATGGGGCCTTGGCGTACGAGCAGTACTTC
CDR3aa: CAISDGALAYEQYF
d_gene: -
abundance: -
v_gene: TRBV10-3
j_gene: TRBJ2-7
len: 14

CDR3nt: TGTGCCAGCAGTTTTACCACTGAAGCTTTCTTT
CDR3aa: CASSFTTEAFF
d_gene: -
abundance: -
v_gene: TRBV12-3/TRBV12-4
j_gene: TRBJ1-1
len: 11

CDR3nt: TGTGCCAGCAGATCAGGGGGGGGTGAGCAGTTCTTC
CDR3aa: CASRSGGGEQFF
d_gene: -
abundance: -
v_gene: TRBV9
j_gene: TRBJ2-1
len: 12

CDR3nt: TGTGCCAGTAGTTCCCGTATGGGGCGCGGACACTTGAACACTGAAGCTTTCTTT
CDR3aa: CASSSRMGRGHLNTEAFF
d_gene: -
abundance: -
v_gene: TRBV19
j_gene: TRBJ1-1
len: 18

CDR3nt: TGTGCCACCAGTGATTTAATTGGCGAGGGTTTCACCTACGAGCAGTACTTC
CDR3aa: CATSDLIGEGFTYEQYF
d_gene: -
abundance: few
v_gene: TRBV24-1
j_gene: TRBJ2-7
len: 17

CDR3nt: TGCGCCAGCAGCCTGAACAGGGTCACCCAACGCGAGGAAAAACTGTTTTTT
CDR3aa: CASSLNRVTQREEKLFF
d_gene: -
abundance: few
v_gene: TRBV4-1
j_gene: TRBJ1-4
len: 17

CDR3nt: TGTGCCAGCAGCTTGGGCCAAAAGAGTACTGAAGCTTTCTTT
CDR3aa: CASSLGQKSTEAFF
d_gene: -
abundance: -
v_gene: TRBV7-6
j_gene: TRBJ1-1
len: 14

CDR3nt: TGTGCCAGCAGTTTCGCTGACCGGTTGAACACTGAAGCTTTCTTT
CDR3aa: CASSFADRLNTEAFF
d_gene: -
abundance: few
v_gene: TRBV12-3/TRBV12-4
j_gene: TRBJ1-1
len: 15

CDR3nt: TGTGCCACCAGTGAGGGCAGTCCCTACAATGAGCAGTTCTTC
CDR3aa: CATSEGSPYNEQFF
d_gene: -
abundance: -
v_gene: TRBV24-1
j_gene: TRBJ2-1
len: 14

CDR3nt: TGTGCCAGCAGCCACGCCATTCAAGGCGAGCAGTTCTTC
CDR3aa: CASSHAIQGEQFF
d_gene: -
abundance: few
v_gene: TRBV3-1
j_gene: TRBJ2-1
len: 13

CDR3nt: TGTGCCAGCAGAGGGACAGGGGGCAATCAGCCCCAGCATTTT
CDR3aa: CASRGTGGNQPQHF
d_gene: TRBD1
abundance: -
v_gene: TRBV12-3/TRBV12-4
j_gene: TRBJ1-5
len: 14

CDR3nt: TGTGCCAGCAGTCCCCGGTCCAGAAGCACAGATACGCAGTATTTT
CDR3aa: CASSPRSRSTDTQYF
d_gene: -
abundance: many
v_gene: TRBV7-2
j_gene: TRBJ2-3
len: 15

CDR3nt: TGTGCCAGCAGCGGGACTAGCGGGATCATATCAGATACGCAGTATTTT
CDR3aa: CASSGTSGIISDTQYF
d_gene: TRBD2
abundance: -
v_gene: TRBV6-1
j_gene: TRBJ2-3
len: 16

CDR3nt: TGTGCCAGCAGTTATCAACCGAACCAAGAGACCCAGTACTTC
CDR3aa: CASSYQPNQETQYF
d_gene: -
abundance: few
v_gene: TRBV6-5
j_gene: TRBJ2-5
len: 14

CDR3nt: TGTGCCAGCAGTTTAGGGCGGACAGTCAACACTGAAGCTTTCTTT
CDR3aa: CASSLGRTVNTEAFF
d_gene: -
abundance: -
v_gene: TRBV12-3/TRBV12-4
j_gene: TRBJ1-1
len: 15

CDR3nt: TGTGCCAGCAGTCGGACAGGGGAGCCTGAAGCTTTCTTT
CDR3aa: CASSRTGEPEAFF
d_gene: TRBD1
abundance: -
v_gene: TRBV6-5
j_gene: TRBJ1-1
len: 13

CDR3nt: TGCAGCGTTGAATTCCCGGGACAGGGGATCTACGAGCAGTACTTC
CDR3aa: CSVEFPGQGIYEQYF
d_gene: TRBD1
abundance: few
v_gene: TRBV29-1
j_gene: TRBJ2-7
len: 15

CDR3nt: TGCGCCAGCAGCGCCCCTCTCCTGAACACTGAAGCTTTCTTT
CDR3aa: CASSAPLLNTEAFF
d_gene: -
abundance: -
v_gene: TRBV4-1
j_gene: TRBJ1-1
len: 14

CDR3nt: TGTGCCAGCAGTTTTGTGGTTTCGGATTACGAGCAGTACTTC
CDR3aa: CASSFVVSDYEQYF
d_gene: -
abundance: -
v_gene: TRBV12-3/TRBV12-4
j_gene: TRBJ2-7
len: 14

CDR3nt: TGTGCCAGCAGCTCGCGACGTGGGGGACAGGCGAAGGGTGCCTACAATGAGCAGTTCTTC
CDR3aa: CASSSRRGGQAKGAYNEQFF
d_gene: TRBD1
abundance: few
v_gene: TRBV7-9
j_gene: TRBJ2-1
len: 20

CDR3nt: TGCAGCGAAAGGACAGGGGTCGCAGATACGCAGTATTTT
CDR3aa: CSERTGVADTQYF
d_gene: TRBD1
abundance: few
v_gene: TRBV29-1
j_gene: TRBJ2-3
len: 13

CDR3nt: TGTGCCATCTCCGCCGGCGCTTCTATTGAGACCCAGTACTTC
CDR3aa: CAISAGASIETQYF
d_gene: -
abundance: -
v_gene: TRBV10-3
j_gene: TRBJ2-5
len: 14

CDR3nt: TGTGCCAGTAGTATAGATATTCGGATCGAGCAGTACTTC
CDR3aa: CASSIDIRIEQYF
d_gene: -
abundance: few
v_gene: TRBV19
j_gene: TRBJ2-7
len: 13

CDR3nt: TGTGCCAGTAGTATTCGACAGGCGGCCTACGAGCAGTACTTC
CDR3aa: CASSIRQAAYEQYF
d_gene: -
abundance: -
v_gene: TRBV19
j_gene: TRBJ2-7
len: 14